This paragraph reports one TCR beta chain. Its antigen remains unidentified. The data belong to a study of siplizumab effects on memory and regulatory T cells. Study results and caveats: Reactions containing siplizumab showed mappable alloreactive CD4+ clones averaging 68.8% Treg-derived, versus about 27% in controls. Siplizumab significantly reduced alloreactive sequences traceable to unstimulated CD4+ memory cells. Proliferating CD4+ or CD8+ clones, roughly 75-95% of them, lacked an assignable naive or memory phenotype. The naive T cell population seemed more diverse than memory cells and seemed a major contributor to the alloresponse.

Trimming at V came to 5 bases and at J to 0 bases, leaving 10 bases not matched to a gene. Germline V gene data show CDR1 as LNHDA and CDR2 as SQIVND (reference sequence). The CDR3 extends over 17 amino acids. The assay was immunoSEQ multiplex PCR, and TCRdb's table has in-frame clones only and misses some. The data contain some 120,000 clones, about 94% of them singletons. J is TRBJ1-3 and V is TRBV19; 7 bases fit TRBD1. This TCR derives from a human donor in good health. Input material: non-Treg CD4+ T cells sorted from blood. DNA of the CDR3: TGTGCCAGTAGTTCGACCGGACAGGCCATCTCTGGAAACACCATATATTTT. Translation gives CASSSTGQAISGNTIYF.